Listed here are 4 T cell receptor beta chains from one sample, sequenced in a study of shared clonotypes between healthy human individuals. Measured with immunoSEQ multiplex PCR; TCRdb has only the in-frame clones, and not every one. The table records roughly 1,000,000 clones, 75% to 80% of them present only once. Sample: memory CD4+ T cells from PBMCs. This sample's subset: CD45RA-negative fraction. The receptors here all came from a man younger than 35 in good health. Some clones in this sample may be carry-over from other donors' samples.

The CDR3 protein is CAISESGGVGNTIYF. CDR3 nucleotides: TGTGCCATCAGTGAGAGTGGCGGGGTTGGAAACACCATATATTTT. The chain couples TRBV10-3 to TRBJ1-3, with D hard to call. CDR1 is ENHRY, CDR2 SYGVKD, per germline. This CDR3 is built from 15 residues. V was clipped by 2 bases and J by 3 bases, with 11 bases between them.

The rearrangement joins TRBV4-2 to TRBJ2-2; 10 nucleotides line up with TRBD2. This CDR3 is 20 amino acids long. The V gene end was trimmed by 0 bases and the J gene end by 7 bases; junction bases not matched to a gene: 17. The V gene's germline CDR1 is LGHNA and CDR2 YNFKEQ. CDR3 in DNA: TGTGCCAGCAGCCAAGATTGGCTAGCGGGAGCCTCTACGAGCAGCGGGGAGCTGTTTTTT. As protein: CASSQDWLAGASTSSGELFF.

This rearrangement joins TRBV7-6 to TRBJ2-7, with D maybe TRBD2 (5 bases). Trimming left V 1 base short and J 4 bases short, with 14 bases between. The CDR3 has 15 amino acids. Germline V gene sequence: CDR1 SGHVS, CDR2 FNYEAQ. This CDR3 is CASSLGQRPKYEQYF. CDR3 DNA sequence: TGTGCCAGCAGCTTAGGCCAGCGGCCAAAGTACGAGCAGTACTTC.

This rearrangement joins TRBV10-1 to TRBJ2-7; 10 bases line up with TRBD2. The CDR3 totals 14 residues. V was pared by 3 bases and J by 4 bases, with 3 bases of the junction left unmatched. Germline loops: CDR1 WNHNN, CDR2 SYGVQD (reference sequence). The CDR3 DNA follows: TGCGCCAGCAGTGATGGGACTAGCGCTTACGAGCAGTACTTC. Protein: CASSDGTSAYEQYF.